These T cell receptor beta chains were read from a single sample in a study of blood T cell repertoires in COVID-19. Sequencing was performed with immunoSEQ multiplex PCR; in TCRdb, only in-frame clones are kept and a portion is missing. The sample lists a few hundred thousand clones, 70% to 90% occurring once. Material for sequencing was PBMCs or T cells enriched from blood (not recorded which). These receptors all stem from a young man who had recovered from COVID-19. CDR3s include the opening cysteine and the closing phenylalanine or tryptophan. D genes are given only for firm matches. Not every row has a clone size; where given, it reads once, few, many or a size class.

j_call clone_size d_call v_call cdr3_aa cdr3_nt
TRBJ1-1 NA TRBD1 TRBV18 CASSNRGNTEAFF TGTGCCAGCTCAAACAGGGGGAACACTGAAGCTTTCTTT
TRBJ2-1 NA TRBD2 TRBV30 CAWSTSGRAIRFF TGTGCCTGGAGTACTAGCGGGAGGGCTATACGGTTCTTC
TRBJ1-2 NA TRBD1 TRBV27 CASSPSGGNGYTF TGTGCCAGCAGCCCGTCAGGGGGCAACGGCTACACCTTC
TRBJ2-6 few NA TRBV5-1 CASRESGLRSGANVLTF TGCGCCAGCAGGGAGTCGGGACTCCGCTCTGGGGCCAACGTCCTGACTTTC
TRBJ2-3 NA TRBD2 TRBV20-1 CSASFQGGTDTQYF TGCAGTGCTAGTTTCCAGGGAGGGACAGATACGCAGTATTTT
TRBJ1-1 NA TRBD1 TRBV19 CASSSDRVMNTEAFF TGTGCCAGTAGTTCGGACAGGGTTATGAACACTGAAGCTTTCTTT
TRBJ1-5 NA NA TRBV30 CAWSYGGGFEPQHF TGTGCCTGGAGTTATGGTGGGGGGTTTGAGCCCCAGCATTTT
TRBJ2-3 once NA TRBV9 CASSVAGRTTDTQYF TGTGCCAGCAGCGTAGCTGGGAGAACCACAGATACGCAGTATTTT
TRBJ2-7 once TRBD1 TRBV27 CASRPTGTGIYEQYF TGTGCCAGCAGACCCACCGGGACAGGAATTTACGAGCAGTACTTC
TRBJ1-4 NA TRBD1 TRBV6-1 CASSELGDRRNEKLFF TGTGCCAGCAGTGAGCTCGGGGACAGGAGGAATGAAAAACTGTTTTTT
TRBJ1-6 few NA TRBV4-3 CASSQDSGRNSPLHF TGCGCCAGCAGCCAAGATTCAGGGCGTAATTCACCCCTCCACTTT
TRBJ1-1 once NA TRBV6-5 CASSIQGIAEAFF TGTGCCAGCAGCATACAGGGTATCGCTGAAGCTTTCTTT
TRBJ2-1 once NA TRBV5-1 CASSIRVDTNEQFF TGCGCCAGCAGCATCAGGGTAGACACGAATGAGCAGTTCTTC
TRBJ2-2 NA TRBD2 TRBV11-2 CASSLGLAGATGELFF TGTGCCAGCAGCTTAGGACTAGCGGGGGCCACCGGGGAGCTGTTTTTT
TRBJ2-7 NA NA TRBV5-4 CASSLTGSLEQYF TGTGCCAGCAGCTTGACCGGTTCCCTCGAGCAGTACTTC
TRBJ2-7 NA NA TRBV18 CASSPLSGFNEQYF TGTGCCAGCTCACCACTTTCAGGGTTTAACGAGCAGTACTTC
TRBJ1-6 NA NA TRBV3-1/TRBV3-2 CASSPWTFRYDSPLHF TGTGCCAGCAGCCCATGGACATTCCGCTATGATTCACCCCTCCACTTT
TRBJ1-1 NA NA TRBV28 CASSLQGISTEAFF TGTGCCAGCAGTTTACAGGGGATAAGCACTGAAGCTTTCTTT
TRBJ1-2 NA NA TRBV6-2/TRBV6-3 CASSPDGGYGYTF TGTGCCAGCAGTCCGGACGGAGGATATGGCTACACCTTC
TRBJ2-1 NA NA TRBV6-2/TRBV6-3 CASSYSRTSYQQFF TGTGCCAGCAGTTATTCCCGAACTAGCTATCAGCAGTTCTTC
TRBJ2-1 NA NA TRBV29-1 CSVDRSSYNEQFF TGCAGCGTTGACCGGAGCTCCTACAATGAGCAGTTCTTC
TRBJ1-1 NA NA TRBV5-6 CASSSGVGTEAFF TGTGCCAGCAGCTCGGGGGTCGGCACTGAAGCTTTCTTT
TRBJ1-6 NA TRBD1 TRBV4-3 CASSRTGTGGNSPLHF TGCGCCAGCAGCCGTACCGGGACAGGGGGCAATTCACCCCTCCACTTT
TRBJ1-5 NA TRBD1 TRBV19 CASSPKRDRGNSNQPQHF TGTGCCAGTAGTCCAAAACGGGACAGGGGAAATAGCAATCAGCCCCAGCATTTT
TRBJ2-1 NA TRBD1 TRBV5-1 CASSEGQVVNEQFF TGCGCCAGCAGCGAAGGACAGGTGGTAAATGAGCAGTTCTTC
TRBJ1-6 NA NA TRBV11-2 CASSLFLQGYSPLHF TGTGCCAGCAGCCTATTTTTACAGGGTTATTCACCCCTCCACTTT
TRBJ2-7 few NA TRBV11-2 CASSLGFSSGAYEQYF TGTGCCAGCAGCTTAGGGTTTAGCTCGGGGGCCTACGAGCAGTACTTC